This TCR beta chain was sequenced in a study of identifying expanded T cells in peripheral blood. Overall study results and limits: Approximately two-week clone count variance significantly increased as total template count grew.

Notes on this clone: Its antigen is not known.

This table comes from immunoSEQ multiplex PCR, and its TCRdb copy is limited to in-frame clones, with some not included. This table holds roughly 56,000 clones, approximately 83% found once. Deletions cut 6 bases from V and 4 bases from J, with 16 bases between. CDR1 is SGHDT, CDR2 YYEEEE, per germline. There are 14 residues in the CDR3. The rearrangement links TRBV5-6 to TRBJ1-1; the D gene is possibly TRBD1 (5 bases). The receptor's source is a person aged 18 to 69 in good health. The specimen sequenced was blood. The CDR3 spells CASTSFAGTTEAFF. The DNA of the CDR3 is TGTGCCAGCACCTCCTTCGCAGGGACCACTGAAGCTTTCTTT.